This record concerns one TCR beta chain sequence. Its antigen is unidentified. The sample comes from a study of CD8 T cells in ankylosing spondylitis. General study findings and limits: CD8+ cells made up the disease-linked clones, which were relatively rare in peripheral blood. Past studies reported some motif variants in reactive arthritis synovial fluid and blood. Seemingly distinctive of ankylosing spondylitis blood was a TCR beta motif formed by eight highly homologous variants.

Libraries of TCR beta came from quantitative 5'-RACE with molecular barcodes. TCRdb redid the calling of the 5' RACE reads with MiXCR, one entry per CDR3 protein. The sample includes around 770,000 distinct CDR3 sequences, 19% seen only once; the top ten take about a fifth. CDR3 size: 16 residues. The J segment lost 8 bases and the V segment lost 2 bases, leaving 13 bases of the junction unmatched. The germline CDR1 and CDR2 sequences are MDHEN and SYDVKM. This clonotype originated in a male donor with ankylosing spondylitis. The J gene is TRBJ1-2, the V gene TRBV28; 8 positions match TRBD1. Sequenced input: blood, either unsorted or a sorted T cell fraction (not recorded which). CDR3 DNA sequence: TGTGCCAGCAGTTTACCGCAGGGGGCGGGGAGCGTCGGCTACACCTTC. Translation gives CASSLPQGAGSVGYTF.